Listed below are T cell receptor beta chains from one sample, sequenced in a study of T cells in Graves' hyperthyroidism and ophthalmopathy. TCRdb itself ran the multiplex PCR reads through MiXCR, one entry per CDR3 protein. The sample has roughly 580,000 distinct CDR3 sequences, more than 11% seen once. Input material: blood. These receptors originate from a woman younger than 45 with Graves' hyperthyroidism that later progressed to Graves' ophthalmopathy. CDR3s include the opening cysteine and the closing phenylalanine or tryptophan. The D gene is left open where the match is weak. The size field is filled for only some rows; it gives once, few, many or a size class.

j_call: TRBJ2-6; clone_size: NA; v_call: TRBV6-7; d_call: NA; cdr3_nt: TGTGCCAGCAGTTACTTACCTCTTGACAGGCCCTCTGGGGCCAACGTCCTGACTTTC; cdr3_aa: CASSYLPLDRPSGANVLTF
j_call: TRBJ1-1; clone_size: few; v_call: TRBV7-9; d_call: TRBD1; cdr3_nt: TGTGCCAGCAGCCTAGGGGACAGATGGAACACTGAAGCTTTCTTT; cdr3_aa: CASSLGDRWNTEAFF
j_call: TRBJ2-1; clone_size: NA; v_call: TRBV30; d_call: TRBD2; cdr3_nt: TGTGCCTGGAGTCGGCCTAGCGGTCAAAAGCAGTTCTTC; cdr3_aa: CAWSRPSGQKQFF
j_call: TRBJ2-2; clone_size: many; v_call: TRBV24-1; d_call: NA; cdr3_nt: TGTGCCACCACCCCCCTGGGGGGGCCCTACACCGGGGAGCTGTTTTTT; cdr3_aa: CATTPLGGPYTGELFF
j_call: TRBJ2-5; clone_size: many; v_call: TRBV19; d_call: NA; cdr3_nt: TGTGCCAGTAGTATCGGGATCCAAGAGACCCAGTACTTC; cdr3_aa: CASSIGIQETQYF
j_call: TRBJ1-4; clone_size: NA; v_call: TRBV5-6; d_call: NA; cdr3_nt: TGTGCCAGCAGCTTGTGGAGGGGTACTAATGAAAAACTGTTTTTT; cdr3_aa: CASSLWRGTNEKLFF
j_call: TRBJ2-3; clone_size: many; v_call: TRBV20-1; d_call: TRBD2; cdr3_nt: TGCAGTGCCCTTGGGGGGGGATCTTTCACAGATACGCAGTATTTT; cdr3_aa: CSALGGGSFTDTQYF
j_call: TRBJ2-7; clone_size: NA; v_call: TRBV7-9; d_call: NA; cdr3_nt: TGTGCCAGCAGCTCCTTGGTCGCGCTCAGCTCCTACGAGCAGTACTTC; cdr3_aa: CASSSLVALSSYEQYF
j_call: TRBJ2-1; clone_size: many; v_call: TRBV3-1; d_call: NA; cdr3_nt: TGTGCCAGCAGCCAAGGGGCCTTGGGGAATGAGCAGTTCTTC; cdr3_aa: CASSQGALGNEQFF
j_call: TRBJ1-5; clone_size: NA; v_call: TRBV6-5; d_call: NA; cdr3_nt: TGTGCCAGCAGTTATGTGAATCAGCCCCAGCATTTT; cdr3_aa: CASSYVNQPQHF
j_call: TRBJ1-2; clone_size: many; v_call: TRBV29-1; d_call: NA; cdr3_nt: TGCAGCGGGGAAATTCAGAACTATGGCTACACCTTC; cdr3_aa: CSGEIQNYGYTF
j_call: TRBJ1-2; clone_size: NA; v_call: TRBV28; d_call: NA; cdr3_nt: TGTGCCAGCTGCTCTATGGGCAGATACTATGGCTACACCTTC; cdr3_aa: CASCSMGRYYGYTF
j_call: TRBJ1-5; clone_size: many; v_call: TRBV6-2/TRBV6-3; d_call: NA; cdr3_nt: TGTGCCAGCAGTTACTCGGTGACAGCCCAGGACGGGCCCCAGCATTTT; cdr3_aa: CASSYSVTAQDGPQHF
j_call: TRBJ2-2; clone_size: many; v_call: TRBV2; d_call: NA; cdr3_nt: TGTGCCAGCAGTGATAACGCCGGGGAGCTGTTTTTT; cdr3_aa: CASSDNAGELFF
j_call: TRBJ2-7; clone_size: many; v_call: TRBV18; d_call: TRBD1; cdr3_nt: TGTGCCAGCTCACAGGGGACAGGAGGGACCTACGAGCAGTACTTC; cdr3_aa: CASSQGTGGTYEQYF
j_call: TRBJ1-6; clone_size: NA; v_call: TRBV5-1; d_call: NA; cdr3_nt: TGCGCCAGCAGCTTGGAGTTTGCAGGGAGCTCCTATAATTCACCCCTCCACTTT; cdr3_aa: CASSLEFAGSSYNSPLHF
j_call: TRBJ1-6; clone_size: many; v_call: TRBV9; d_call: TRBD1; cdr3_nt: TGTGCCAGCAGCGGAAACCGGGACAGGGGGCTATCCTATAATTCACCCCTCCACTTT; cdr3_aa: CASSGNRDRGLSYNSPLHF
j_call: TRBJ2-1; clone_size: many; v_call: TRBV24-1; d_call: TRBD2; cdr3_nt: TGTGCCACCAGTGCTACCGATGGGACTAGCGGGAGTAGGAATGAGCAGTTCTTC; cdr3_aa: CATSATDGTSGSRNEQFF
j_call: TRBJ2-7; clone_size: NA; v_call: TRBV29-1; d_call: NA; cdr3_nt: TGCAGCGTCCTCCCCGGGGGAGCCTACGAGCAGTACTTC; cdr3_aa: CSVLPGGAYEQYF
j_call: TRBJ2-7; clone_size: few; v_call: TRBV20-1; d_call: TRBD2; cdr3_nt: TGCAGTGCTCGGCGACTAGCGGGATCAACGGGATACGAGCAGTACTTC; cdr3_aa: CSARRLAGSTGYEQYF
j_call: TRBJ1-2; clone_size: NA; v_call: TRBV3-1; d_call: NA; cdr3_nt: TGTGCCAGCAGCCAAGGTCGCCCCCCACTGTCGAGTAAGGGCTACACCTTC; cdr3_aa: CASSQGRPPLSSKGYTF
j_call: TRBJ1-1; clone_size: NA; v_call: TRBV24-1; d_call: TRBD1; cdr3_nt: TGCGCCACCAGTGAGACAGGGGGGTTGAGCACTGAAGCTTTCTTT; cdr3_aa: CATSETGGLSTEAFF
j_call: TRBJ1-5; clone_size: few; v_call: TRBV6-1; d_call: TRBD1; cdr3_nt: TGTGCCACCCGGACAGGGGCTCAGCCCCAGCATTTT; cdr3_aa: CATRTGAQPQHF
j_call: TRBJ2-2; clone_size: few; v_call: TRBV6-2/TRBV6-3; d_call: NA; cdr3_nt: TGTGCCAGCAGTTCGACTGGTGGGACCGGGGAGCTGTTTTTT; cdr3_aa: CASSSTGGTGELFF
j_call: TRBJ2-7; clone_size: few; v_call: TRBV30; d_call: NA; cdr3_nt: TGTGCCTGGACCGTATCGATTCTCCACGAGCAGTACTTC; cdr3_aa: CAWTVSILHEQYF
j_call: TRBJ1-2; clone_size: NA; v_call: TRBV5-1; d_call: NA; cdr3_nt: TGCGCCAGCAGCCCGGACGGTGAGGGAGGCTACACCTTC; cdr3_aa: CASSPDGEGGYTF
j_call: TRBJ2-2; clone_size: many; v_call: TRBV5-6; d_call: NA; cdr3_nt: TGTGCCAGCAGCCAGCCTACCGGGGAGCTGTTTTTT; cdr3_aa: CASSQPTGELFF
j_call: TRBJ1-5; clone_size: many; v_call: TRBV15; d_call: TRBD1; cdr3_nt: TGTGCCACCAGCAGAGGGGACAGGGTCGGCAATCAGCCCCAGCATTTT; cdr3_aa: CATSRGDRVGNQPQHF
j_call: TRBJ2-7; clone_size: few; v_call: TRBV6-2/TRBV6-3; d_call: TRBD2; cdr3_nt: TGTGCCAGCACTGTAGCGGGAGCGGGCCACGAGCAGTACTTC; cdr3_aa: CASTVAGAGHEQYF
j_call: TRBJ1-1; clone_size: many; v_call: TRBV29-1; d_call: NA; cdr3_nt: TGCAGCGTTGCAGAGGGAAGGTTTTCTGAAGCTTTCTTT; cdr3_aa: CSVAEGRFSEAFF
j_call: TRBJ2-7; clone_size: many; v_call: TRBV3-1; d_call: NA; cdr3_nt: TGTGCCAGCAGCCCCGGACAATTCTACGAGCAGTACTTC; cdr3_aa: CASSPGQFYEQYF
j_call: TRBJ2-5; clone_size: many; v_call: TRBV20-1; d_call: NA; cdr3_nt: TGCAGTGCGCCTTCTACAGGGGAGGGAGAGACCCAGTACTTC; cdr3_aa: CSAPSTGEGETQYF
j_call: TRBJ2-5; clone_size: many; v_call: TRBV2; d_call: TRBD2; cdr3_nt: TGTGCCAGCAGAGACAGCGGGAAGACCCAGTACTTC; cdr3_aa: CASRDSGKTQYF
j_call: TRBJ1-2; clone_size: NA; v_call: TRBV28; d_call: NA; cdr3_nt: TGTGCCAGCAGGCCTGAAGAGGGCTTCACCTTC; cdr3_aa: CASRPEEGFTF
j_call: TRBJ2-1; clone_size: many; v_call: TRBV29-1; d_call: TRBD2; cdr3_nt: TGCAGGACGGGACTAGCGGACAATGAGCAGTTCTTC; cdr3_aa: CRTGLADNEQFF
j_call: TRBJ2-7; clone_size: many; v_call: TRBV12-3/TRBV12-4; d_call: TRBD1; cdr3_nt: TGTGCCAGCAGTCTCGCTGGACAGGGCAGTAGCTACGAGCAGTACTTC; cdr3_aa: CASSLAGQGSSYEQYF
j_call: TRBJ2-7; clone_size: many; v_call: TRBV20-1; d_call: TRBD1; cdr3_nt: TGCAGTGCTAGGGAAACCGGGACAGGGAGATACGAGCAGTACTTC; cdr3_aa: CSARETGTGRYEQYF
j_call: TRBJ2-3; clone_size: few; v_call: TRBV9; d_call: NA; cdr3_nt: TGTGCCAGCAGCTATGACAAGTTTACAGATACGCAGTATTTT; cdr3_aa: CASSYDKFTDTQYF
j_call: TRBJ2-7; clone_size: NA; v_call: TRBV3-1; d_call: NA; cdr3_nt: TGTGCCAGCAGCCAAGATGGAAGGGGCGGGCCCAGCTCCTACGAGCAGTACTTC; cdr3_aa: CASSQDGRGGPSSYEQYF
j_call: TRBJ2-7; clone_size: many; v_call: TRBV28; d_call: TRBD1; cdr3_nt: TGTGCCAGCAACCCCTTGACAGGGGGCTGGTACGAGCAGTACTTC; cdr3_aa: CASNPLTGGWYEQYF
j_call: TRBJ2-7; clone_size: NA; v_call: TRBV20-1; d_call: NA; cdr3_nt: TGCAGTGCTAGAGATCAATTCCCCGAGCAGCACTTC; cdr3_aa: CSARDQFPEQHF
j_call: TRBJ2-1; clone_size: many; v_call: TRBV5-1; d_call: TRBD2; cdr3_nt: TGCGCCAGCAGCACGCACGGGGGGGCCGACAATGAGCAGTTCTTC; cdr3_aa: CASSTHGGADNEQFF
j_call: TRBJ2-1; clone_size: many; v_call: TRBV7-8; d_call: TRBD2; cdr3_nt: TGTGCCAGCACCCTCCGACTAGCGGAAACCTACAATGAGCAGTTCTTC; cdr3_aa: CASTLRLAETYNEQFF
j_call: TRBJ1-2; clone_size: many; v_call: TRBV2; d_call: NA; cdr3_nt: TGTGCCAGCAGTGAATTGGGACAAGTCGATGGCTACACCTTC; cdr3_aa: CASSELGQVDGYTF
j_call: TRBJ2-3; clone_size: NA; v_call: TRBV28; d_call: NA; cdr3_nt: TGTGCCAGCAGTTTACAGCCTCTTGCCGCAGATACGCAGTATTTT; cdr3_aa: CASSLQPLAADTQYF
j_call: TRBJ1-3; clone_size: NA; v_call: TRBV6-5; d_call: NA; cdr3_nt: TGTGCCAGCAGTTACGCAGCAGTCTCTGGAAACACCATATATTTT; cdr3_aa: CASSYAAVSGNTIYF
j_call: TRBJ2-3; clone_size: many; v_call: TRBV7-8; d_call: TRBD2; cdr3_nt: TGTGCCAGCAGCTCACCTCTAGCGGTACACACAGATACGCAGTATTTT; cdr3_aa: CASSSPLAVHTDTQYF
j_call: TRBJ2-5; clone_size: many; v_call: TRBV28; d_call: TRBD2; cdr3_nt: TGTGCCAGCAGTCGGACTAGCGGGAGTGGAGAGACCCAGTACTTC; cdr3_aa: CASSRTSGSGETQYF
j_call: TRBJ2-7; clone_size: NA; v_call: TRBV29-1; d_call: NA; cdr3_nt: TGCAGCGTTGTGGACTACGAGCAGTACTTC; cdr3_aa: CSVVDYEQYF
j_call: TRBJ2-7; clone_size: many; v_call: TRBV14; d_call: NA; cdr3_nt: TGTGCCAGCAGCCAAGTGGGTCAGATCTACGAGCAGTACTTC; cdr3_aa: CASSQVGQIYEQYF